Listed below are T cell receptor beta chains from one sample, sequenced in a study of T cells in Graves' hyperthyroidism and ophthalmopathy. Each CDR3 protein is one row after TCRdb ran MiXCR on the multiplex PCR reads. The sample includes 480,000 or so distinct CDR3 sequences, 40% to 50% of them seen just once. Material for sequencing was peripheral blood or thyroid tissue (not recorded which). Receptors were obtained from an adult woman with Graves' disease, either hyperthyroidism or ophthalmopathy (not recorded which). Each CDR3 is given with its conserved first and last residue. A D gene is named only where the DNA matches it firmly. Some rows mark clone size as missing; the rest say once, few, many or name a class of expanded clone.

>TRBD1|TRBJ1-1|TRBV9|once
TGTGCCAGCAGATGGTTGAGGGGACAGGGGAACACTGAAGCTTTCTTT
CASRWLRGQGNTEAFF
>-|TRBJ2-7|TRBV4-2|many
TGTGCCAGCAGCCAAGATCTAGGCAGCCACGAGCAGTACTTC
CASSQDLGSHEQYF
>-|TRBJ1-4|TRBV19|-
TGTGCCAGTAGTACTTATTGTTGTTTT
CASSTYCCF
>TRBD1|TRBJ2-7|TRBV11-2|-
TGTGCCAGCAGCCGGGGGACAGGGCGATCCTACGAGCAGTACTTC
CASSRGTGRSYEQYF
>TRBD2|TRBJ2-7|TRBV14|many
TGTGCCAGCAGCCCGACCGGGACTAGCTGGTACGAGCAGTACTTC
CASSPTGTSWYEQYF
>-|TRBJ1-4|TRBV2|-
TGTGCCAGCAGTGTGGGACGCCTCGACGCCTATGAAAAACTGTTTTTT
CASSVGRLDAYEKLFF
>-|TRBJ2-6|TRBV15|-
TGTGCCACCAGCAGAAGATCTGGGGCCAACGTCCTGACTTTC
CATSRRSGANVLTF
>-|TRBJ1-6|TRBV20-1|-
TGCAGTGCTAGAAATGGACGGTCTAATTCACCCCTCCACTTT
CSARNGRSNSPLHF
>TRBD1|TRBJ1-5|TRBV2|many
TGCGCCAGCAGACAGGGTAGCAATCAGCCCCAGCATTTT
CASRQGSNQPQHF
>-|TRBJ1-6|TRBV7-2|-
TGTGCCAGCAGCTTGGACAGAGATTCACCCCTCCACTTT
CASSLDRDSPLHF
>TRBD1|TRBJ2-7|TRBV6-5|many
TGTGCCAGCACCGGGGGACAGGGGGCGTACGAGCAGTACTTC
CASTGGQGAYEQYF
>-|TRBJ1-1|TRBV12-3/TRBV12-4|many
TGTGCCAGCAGGCCCCCAGGGAACGTGGGCACTGAAGCTTTCTTT
CASRPPGNVGTEAFF
>-|TRBJ2-7|TRBV2|-
TGTGCCTCTTTGGACAGCCAAACCTACGAGCAGTACTTC
CASLDSQTYEQYF
>TRBD1|TRBJ1-4|TRBV5-1|-
TGCGCCAGCAGTACGGGGACAGGGTCGAATGAAAAACTGTTTTTT
CASSTGTGSNEKLFF
>-|TRBJ2-2|TRBV9|-
TGTGCCAGCAGCGTACAGAGCGTAAAAGCCGGGGAGCTGTTTTTT
CASSVQSVKAGELFF
>-|TRBJ2-7|TRBV19|-
TGTGCCAGTAGTATGACAGGAGCCTACGAGCAGTACTTC
CASSMTGAYEQYF
>-|TRBJ2-7|TRBV5-5|many
TGTGCCAGCAGCTTGGCGGAGGGGTGGGCCTACGAGCAGTACTTC
CASSLAEGWAYEQYF
>-|TRBJ1-2|TRBV4-1|many
TGCGCCAGCAGCCAAGGGGCGAGGTTACTCTATGGCTACACCTTC
CASSQGARLLYGYTF
>TRBD1|TRBJ1-3|TRBV7-2|-
TGTGCCAGCAGCCCGGACAGGGGAAACACCATATATTTT
CASSPDRGNTIYF
>-|TRBJ1-2|TRBV20-1|few
TGCAGCAGCAGGGCCCCCGCCAACTATGGCTACACCTTC
CSSRAPANYGYTF
>TRBD2|TRBJ2-7|TRBV7-8|-
TGTGCCAGCAGCTTAGGTCCATTGGGACTAGCGGACAGCGAGCAGTACTTC
CASSLGPLGLADSEQYF
>-|TRBJ1-1|TRBV5-1|-
TGCGCCAGCAGCTCCGGAGGGGGGATCACTGAAGCTTTCTTT
CASSSGGGITEAFF
>TRBD1|TRBJ1-1|TRBV29-1|many
TGCAGCGTCGGGGACAGGGAAGGGATGAACACTGAAGCTTTCTTT
CSVGDREGMNTEAFF
>-|TRBJ2-7|TRBV7-9|once
TGTGCCAGCAGCTTAGGCCAGGGAAAGCAGTACTTC
CASSLGQGKQYF
>-|TRBJ1-5|TRBV12-3/TRBV12-4|many
TGTGCCAGCAGTTTCGAGGCAACGGCCCAGCCCCAGCATTTT
CASSFEATAQPQHF
>TRBD2|TRBJ2-7|TRBV25-1|few
TGTGCCAGCAGTGGGACTAGCGGCGAGCAGTACTTC
CASSGTSGEQYF
>-|TRBJ1-2|TRBV7-9|-
TGTGCCAGCAGCCAAGATTGGGACCGCTCGGAAGGCTACACCTTC
CASSQDWDRSEGYTF
>-|TRBJ2-6|TRBV2|-
TGTGCCAGCAGTGATTCGGCCTCTGGGGCCAACGTCCTGACTTTC
CASSDSASGANVLTF
>-|TRBJ1-1|TRBV28|many
TGTGCCAGCAGTCCTCAAAGACAGCGGAGGACTGAAGCTTTCTTT
CASSPQRQRRTEAFF
>-|TRBJ1-3|TRBV9|-
TGTGCCAGCAGCGTAGTAGTCGGACCTGGAAACACCATATATTTT
CASSVVVGPGNTIYF
>TRBD1|TRBJ1-5|TRBV2|-
TGTGCCAGCAGTGCCGGACAGGGATACAATCAGCCCCAGCATTTT
CASSAGQGYNQPQHF
>TRBD1|TRBJ2-7|TRBV20-1|many
TGCAGTGCACTTACAGGGGGGCTAGGGGACGAGCAGTACTTC
CSALTGGLGDEQYF
>-|TRBJ2-7|TRBV7-9|few
TGTGCCAGCAGCCAGACCCTGAATTCAGGGGACGAGCAGTACTTC
CASSQTLNSGDEQYF
>-|TRBJ1-5|TRBV6-6|-
TGTGCCAGCAGAGACAGTGTGGAACAGCCCCAGCATTTT
CASRDSVEQPQHF
>TRBD1|TRBJ1-1|TRBV7-9|few
TGTGCCAGCATAGCCAGGGGGCGTAAACTTGAAGCTTTCTTT
CASIARGRKLEAFF
>-|TRBJ1-1|TRBV6-6|once
TGTGCCAGCAGTTACTCGAGATGGGGAGTAGTGAACACTGAAGCTTTCTTT
CASSYSRWGVVNTEAFF
>-|TRBJ2-5|TRBV7-2|many
TGTGCCAGCAGCTCCCGGACATCAGAGACCCAGTACTTC
CASSSRTSETQYF
>TRBD1|TRBJ1-2|TRBV19|few
TGTGCCAGTAGTATAAGGGACAGCAACTATGGCTACACCTTC
CASSIRDSNYGYTF
>TRBD1|TRBJ1-1|TRBV4-1|once
TGCGCCAGCAGCCAAGGGACAGGGGCGAGGGTGACTGAAGCTTTCTTT
CASSQGTGARVTEAFF
>-|TRBJ2-3|TRBV5-8|once
TGTGCCAGCAGCCAGCCGGGACTCCTCACAGATACGCAGTATTTT
CASSQPGLLTDTQYF
>-|TRBJ2-7|TRBV5-1|-
TGCGCCAGCAGCTTGGAGGGCAGGTTGAACGAGCAGTACTTC
CASSLEGRLNEQYF
>TRBD2|TRBJ2-7|TRBV20-1|-
TGCAGTGCTCTGGGACTAGCGGGAATATACGAGCAGTACTTC
CSALGLAGIYEQYF
>-|TRBJ2-7|TRBV6-6|-
TGTGCCAGCAGTTTTATCGGGGGACCGTCCTACGAGCAGTACTTC
CASSFIGGPSYEQYF
>-|TRBJ1-5|TRBV25-1|-
TGTGCCAGCAGCGCAAACGGGACACCTCTCAATCAGCCCCAGCATTTT
CASSANGTPLNQPQHF
>TRBD1|TRBJ1-5|TRBV24-1|many
TGTGCCACCAGTGGAGGGACAGGGTCTGGGGCCCAGCATTTT
CATSGGTGSGAQHF
>-|TRBJ1-2|TRBV2|-
TGTGCCAGCAGTGATAGGGGGACTGGCTACACCTTC
CASSDRGTGYTF
>TRBD1|TRBJ1-4|TRBV7-8|few
TGTGCCAGCAGCTTAGCCTCAGGGGGCGCCGAAAAACTGTTTTTT
CASSLASGGAEKLFF
>TRBD2|TRBJ2-2|TRBV9|many
TGTGCCAGCAGCGTGACTAGCGGGAATAGACGGAACACCGGGGAGCTGTTTTTT
CASSVTSGNRRNTGELFF
>-|TRBJ1-5|TRBV12-3/TRBV12-4|-
TGTGCCAGCAGTTTAGCGTTGGGGGATCAGCCCCAGCATTTT
CASSLALGDQPQHF
>TRBD1|TRBJ1-2|TRBV29-1|-
TGCAGCGTGGGGACAGGGGCCGGGGGACAGCCCGTTGGGGACTATGGCTACACCTTC
CSVGTGAGGQPVGDYGYTF
>-|TRBJ1-1|TRBV2|once
TGTGCCAGCCGGTGGGGGAACACTGAAGCTTTCTTT
CASRWGNTEAFF
>-|TRBJ2-2|TRBV20-1|many
TGCAGTGCTAGTTCCGAAAACACCGGGGAGCTGTTTTTT
CSASSENTGELFF
>-|TRBJ2-2|TRBV5-1|-
TGCGCCAGCAGCTTCATAACGGGCACCGGGGAGCTGTTTTTT
CASSFITGTGELFF
>-|TRBJ1-2|TRBV4-3|many
TGCGCCAGCAGCCAAGATTGGGCTAACTATGGCTACACCTTC
CASSQDWANYGYTF
>-|TRBJ2-7|TRBV3-1|-
TGTGCCAGCAGCCAAGTGGGGACAAGAACCGCCTACGAGCAGTACTTC
CASSQVGTRTAYEQYF